The T cell receptor (beta chain) described here comes from a study of blood T cell repertoires in COVID-19. Of note for this clone: At one end the junction does not follow the germline gene, possibly because of a read error.

This CDR3 contains 13 residues. Per germline, CDR1 MDHEN and CDR2 SYDVKM. TCRdb's copy holds only in-frame clones and misses some; the assay was immunoSEQ multiplex PCR. The data hold about 59,000 clones, with more than 75% observed a single time. The sequenced sample consisted of peripheral blood. The sequence was collected from a man aged 55 to 70 with acute or convalescent COVID-19. The chain carries TRBV28 and TRBJ2-7; 9 nucleotides match TRBD1. CDR3 nucleotides: TGTGCCAGCAATAGACAGGGGGACTCCCCGGAACACTTC. The encoded protein is CASNRQGDSPEHF.